These T cell receptor beta chains were read from a single sample in a study of blood T cell repertoires in COVID-19. Measured with immunoSEQ multiplex PCR; TCRdb has only the in-frame clones, and not every one. The profile shows 75,000 to 90,000 clones, around 85% of them singletons. Sample: peripheral blood. Source of these receptors: a man older than 75 with active or convalescent COVID-19. The CDR3 runs from the conserved cysteine through the conserved F or W. A D gene is named only where the DNA matches it firmly. Where a row states a size, it is once, few, many or the class of an expanded clone; other rows omit it.

d_call | j_call | cdr3_length | clone_size | v_call | cdr3_nt | cdr3_aa
TRBD1 | TRBJ1-6 | 16 | - | TRBV5-1 | TGCGCCAGCAGGAGTGGGACAGGGGGCGCAGATTCACCCCTCCACTTT | CASRSGTGGADSPLHF
TRBD1 | TRBJ2-5 | 13 | - | TRBV10-2 | TGCGCCAGCAGTCGGGACAGGGACGAGACCCAGTACTTC | CASSRDRDETQYF
- | TRBJ2-1 | 15 | - | TRBV5-1 | TGCGCCAGCAGCTTGGTGCGTGTGACCTACAATGAGCAGTTCTTC | CASSLVRVTYNEQFF
- | TRBJ1-4 | 15 | - | TRBV2 | TGTGCCAGCGGGACAATGACAGGTGCTAATGAAAAACTGTTTTTT | CASGTMTGANEKLFF
TRBD2 | TRBJ2-1 | 13 | - | TRBV30 | TGTGCCTGGACTAGCGGGAGGCACAATGAGCAGTTCTTC | CAWTSGRHNEQFF
- | TRBJ2-3 | 15 | - | TRBV2 | TGTGCCAGGAGGTCAGCGCAGTTTAGCACAGATACGCAGTATTTT | CARRSAQFSTDTQYF
- | TRBJ2-1 | 15 | - | TRBV7-2 | TGTGCCAGCAGCCGGCGGGCCGCAAATTACAATGAGCAGTTCTTC | CASSRRAANYNEQFF
TRBD1 | TRBJ1-2 | 14 | - | TRBV10-3 | TGTGCCCTCAAAGGGACAGGGAAAGACTATGGCTACACCTTC | CALKGTGKDYGYTF
- | TRBJ2-1 | 13 | - | TRBV2 | TGTGCCAGGGCTCGTGGGCAGGGCAATGAGCAGTTCTTC | CARARGQGNEQFF
- | TRBJ1-1 | 16 | - | TRBV28 | TGTGCCAGCAGCGCTATTCCGGGAACCTCGGCCACTGAAGCTTTCTTT | CASSAIPGTSATEAFF
TRBD1 | TRBJ1-3 | 15 | - | TRBV14 | TGTGCCAGCAGCGCGACAGGGAGAGGAGGAAACACCATATATTTT | CASSATGRGGNTIYF
- | TRBJ2-5 | 13 | - | TRBV5-1 | TGCGCCAGCAGCCGGGACATCCAAGAGACCCAGTACTTC | CASSRDIQETQYF
TRBD1 | TRBJ1-6 | 13 | - | TRBV5-4 | TGTGCCAGCAGCGACAGGGTTGGCTCACCCCTCCACTTT | CASSDRVGSPLHF
- | TRBJ1-3 | 13 | - | TRBV5-4 | TGTGCCAGCAGCTTGAAAGGGGAAAACACCATATATTTT | CASSLKGENTIYF
- | TRBJ2-1 | 16 | - | TRBV5-1 | TGCGCCAGCAGCTTGGGAATAGCGGAATCCTACAATGAGCAGTTCTTC | CASSLGIAESYNEQFF
TRBD1 | TRBJ1-1 | 14 | - | TRBV7-2 | TGTGCCAGCAGCTTAGAGGTCAGGGACAGGGGAGCTTTCTTT | CASSLEVRDRGAFF
TRBD1 | TRBJ1-2 | 16 | - | TRBV7-9 | TGTGCCAGCAGCCCGGGACAGGGGACATCATACTATGGCTACACCTTC | CASSPGQGTSYYGYTF
- | TRBJ1-4 | 14 | - | TRBV9 | TGTGCCAGCAGCGTTCGCCAGGGAAGCGAAAAACTGTTTTTT | CASSVRQGSEKLFF
TRBD1 | TRBJ2-4 | 12 | - | TRBV9 | TGTGCCAGCAGCATCGCAGGGGGCATTCAGTACTTC | CASSIAGGIQYF
TRBD2 | TRBJ2-5 | 16 | - | TRBV14 | TGTGCCAGCAGCCCGACGGGGGGAGCGTACCAAGAGACCCAGTACTTC | CASSPTGGAYQETQYF
TRBD1 | TRBJ1-4 | 14 | - | TRBV14 | TGTGCCAGCAGCCTACATTCAGGGGGAGAAAAACTGTTTTTT | CASSLHSGGEKLFF
TRBD2 | TRBJ2-1 | 17 | - | TRBV5-4 | TGTGCCAGCAGCCCGCCCCCCCTCGCGGGGGGGGACAATGAGCAGTTCTTC | CASSPPPLAGGDNEQFF
- | TRBJ2-6 | 18 | - | TRBV15 | TGTGCCACCAGCAGAGATCCAGGCCAACCCTCTGGGGCCAACGTCCTGACTTTC | CATSRDPGQPSGANVLTF
TRBD2 | TRBJ2-1 | 13 | few | TRBV10-2 | TGCGCCGGGGCTAGCGGGAGGGGTAATGAGCAGTTCTTC | CAGASGRGNEQFF
- | TRBJ2-3 | 14 | - | TRBV5-1 | TGCGCCAGCAGCTTGCTTGGAGTCACAGATACGCAGTATTTT | CASSLLGVTDTQYF
- | TRBJ2-2 | 11 | many | TRBV28 | TGTGCCAGCAGCCTCCGGGGGGAGCTGTTTTTT | CASSLRGELFF
- | TRBJ1-5 | 13 | - | TRBV7-9 | TGTGCCAGCAGCCCAAGTGGAGGTCAGCCCCAGCATTTT | CASSPSGGQPQHF
TRBD2 | TRBJ2-1 | 15 | - | TRBV4-2 | TGTGCCAGCAGTCTTAGACTAGCGGGATTCTATGAGCAGTTCTTC | CASSLRLAGFYEQFF
TRBD1 | TRBJ2-2 | 17 | - | TRBV19 | TGTGCCACCAACACCCCCCCATACAGGGGCGACACCGGGGAGCTGTTTTTT | CATNTPPYRGDTGELFF
- | TRBJ1-1 | 17 | - | TRBV5-1 | TGCGCCAGCAGCTTGGCCTCCGAGGGTAAGATGAACACTGAAGCTTTCTTT | CASSLASEGKMNTEAFF
- | TRBJ1-1 | 14 | - | TRBV19 | TGTGCCAGTACCCTGAGGGCAGCTAACACTGAAGCTTTCTTT | CASTLRAANTEAFF
- | TRBJ2-1 | 15 | - | TRBV30 | TGTGCCTGGAGGCGGAGGGGAGAGAGTTACAATGAGCAGTTCTTC | CAWRRRGESYNEQFF
TRBD1 | TRBJ1-2 | 14 | - | TRBV5-4 | TGTGCCAGCAGCAACAGGGGTTTTGGCTATGGCTACACCTTC | CASSNRGFGYGYTF
- | TRBJ1-1 | 13 | - | TRBV29-1 | TGCAGCGTTGAGGGGCAGATGAACACTGAAGCTTTCTTT | CSVEGQMNTEAFF
- | TRBJ1-1 | 13 | - | TRBV10-3 | TGTGCCATCAGTGAGTCCGGGTACACTGAAGCTTTCTTT | CAISESGYTEAFF
TRBD1 | TRBJ2-5 | 15 | - | TRBV6-5 | TGTGCCAGCAAGAAGGGACAGGGCAGGCAAGAGACCCAGTACTTC | CASKKGQGRQETQYF
- | TRBJ1-1 | 13 | - | TRBV12-3/TRBV12-4 | TGTGCCAGCAGTTTCCCGGGGTCCACTGAAGCTTTCTTT | CASSFPGSTEAFF
- | TRBJ2-1 | 16 | few | TRBV24-1 | TGTGCCACCAGTGACCACGGGAGTAAGGGCTACAATGAGCAGTTCTTC | CATSDHGSKGYNEQFF
- | TRBJ1-2 | 13 | - | TRBV7-2 | TGTGCCAGCAGCTTAGCGCCGACGGGAGGCTACACCTTC | CASSLAPTGGYTF
- | TRBJ1-3 | 15 | - | TRBV19 | TGTGCCAGTAGGACCACGAGGGACTTAGCAAACACCATATATTTT | CASRTTRDLANTIYF
- | TRBJ2-3 | 13 | - | TRBV12-3/TRBV12-4 | TGTGCCAGCAGTCCTCTTTCCACAGATACGCAGTATTTT | CASSPLSTDTQYF
TRBD2 | TRBJ2-1 | 15 | - | TRBV13 | TGTGCCAGCAGTACGGGCGGGAGGGCCAACAATGAGCAGTTCTTC | CASSTGGRANNEQFF
TRBD2 | TRBJ2-1 | 16 | - | TRBV7-9 | TGTGCCAGCAGCTTAGCTTGGCCTAGCGGGAGACGAGAGCAGTTCTTC | CASSLAWPSGRREQFF
TRBD1 | TRBJ1-1 | 15 | - | TRBV7-2 | TGTGCCAGCAGCTTAAACAGGGGGCGGAACACTGAAGCTTTCTTT | CASSLNRGRNTEAFF
- | TRBJ1-2 | 10 | - | TRBV10-3 | TGTGCCATCAGGGCCTATGGCTACACCTTC | CAIRAYGYTF
- | TRBJ2-5 | 12 | - | TRBV24-1 | TGTGCCACCAGTGAGGTCAGGGGGACCCAGTACTTC | CATSEVRGTQYF
TRBD1 | TRBJ1-4 | 16 | few | TRBV10-3 | TGTGCCATCAGTGAGGCGGGACAGTCAACTAATGAAAAACTGTTTTTT | CAISEAGQSTNEKLFF
TRBD1 | TRBJ1-4 | 15 | - | TRBV6-5 | TGTGCCAGCAGTTACGACAGGGGGCCGGGTGAAAAACTGTTTTTT | CASSYDRGPGEKLFF
TRBD1 | TRBJ2-3 | 15 | - | TRBV19 | TGTGCCAGTAGAGATAGGGGGCGCGTAACAGATACGCAGTATTTT | CASRDRGRVTDTQYF
- | TRBJ1-3 | 17 | - | TRBV7-2 | TGTGCCAGCAGCTTACGGGATGTGGGCGTCTCTGGAAACACCATATATTTT | CASSLRDVGVSGNTIYF
TRBD1 | TRBJ1-1 | 14 | few | TRBV11-2 | TGTGCCAGCAGCTTAGGACAGGGGAACACTGAAGCTTTCTTT | CASSLGQGNTEAFF